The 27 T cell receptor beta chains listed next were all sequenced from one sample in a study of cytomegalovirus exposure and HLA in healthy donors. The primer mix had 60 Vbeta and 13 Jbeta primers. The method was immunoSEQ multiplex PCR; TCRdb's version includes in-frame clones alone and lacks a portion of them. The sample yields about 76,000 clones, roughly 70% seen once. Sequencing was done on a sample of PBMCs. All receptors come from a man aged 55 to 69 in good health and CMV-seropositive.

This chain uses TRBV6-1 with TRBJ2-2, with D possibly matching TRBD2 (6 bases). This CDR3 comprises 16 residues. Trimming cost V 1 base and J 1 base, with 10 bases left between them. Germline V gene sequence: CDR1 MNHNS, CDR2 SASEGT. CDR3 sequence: CASSEVTGVNTGELFF. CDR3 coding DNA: TGTGCCAGCAGTGAAGTTACGGGAGTGAACACCGGGGAGCTGTTTTTT.

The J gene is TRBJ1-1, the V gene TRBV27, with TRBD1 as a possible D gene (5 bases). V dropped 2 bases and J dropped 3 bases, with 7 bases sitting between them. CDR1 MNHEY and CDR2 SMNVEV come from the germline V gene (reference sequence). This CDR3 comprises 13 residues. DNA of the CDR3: TGTGCCAGCAGTTTAAAAGGGGACACTGAAGCTTTCTTT. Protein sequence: CASSLKGDTEAFF.

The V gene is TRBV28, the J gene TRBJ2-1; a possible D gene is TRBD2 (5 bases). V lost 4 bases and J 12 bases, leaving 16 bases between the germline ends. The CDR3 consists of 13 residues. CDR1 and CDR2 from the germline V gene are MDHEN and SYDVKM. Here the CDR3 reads CASSYGVGRRQFF. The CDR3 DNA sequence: TGTGCCAGCAGTTATGGGGTGGGGAGACGGCAGTTCTTC.

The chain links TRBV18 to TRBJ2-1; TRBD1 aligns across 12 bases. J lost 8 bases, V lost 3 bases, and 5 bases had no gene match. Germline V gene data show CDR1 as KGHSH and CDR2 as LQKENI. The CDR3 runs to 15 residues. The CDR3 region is CASSPAGQGAYEQFF. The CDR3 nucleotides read TGTGCCAGCTCACCGGCGGGACAGGGGGCATATGAGCAGTTCTTC.

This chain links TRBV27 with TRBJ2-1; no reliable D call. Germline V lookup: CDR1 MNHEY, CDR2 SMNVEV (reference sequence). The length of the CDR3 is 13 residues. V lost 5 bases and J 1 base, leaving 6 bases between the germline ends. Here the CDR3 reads CASSLRSYNEQFF. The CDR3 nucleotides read TGTGCCAGCAGTCTCCGGTCCTACAATGAGCAGTTCTTC.

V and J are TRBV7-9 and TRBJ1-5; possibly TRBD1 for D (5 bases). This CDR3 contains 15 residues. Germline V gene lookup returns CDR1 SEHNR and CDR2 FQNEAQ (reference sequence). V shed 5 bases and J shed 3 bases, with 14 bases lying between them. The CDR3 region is CASSHKEQDNQPQHF. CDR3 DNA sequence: TGTGCCAGCAGCCATAAGGAACAGGACAATCAGCCCCAGCATTTT.

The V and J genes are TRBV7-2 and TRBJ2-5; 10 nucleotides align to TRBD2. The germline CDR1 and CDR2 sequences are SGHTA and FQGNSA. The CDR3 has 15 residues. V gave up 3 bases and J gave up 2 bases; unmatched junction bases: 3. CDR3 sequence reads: CASSFSGGPQETQYF. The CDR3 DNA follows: TGTGCCAGCAGCTTTAGCGGGGGGCCGCAAGAGACCCAGTACTTC.

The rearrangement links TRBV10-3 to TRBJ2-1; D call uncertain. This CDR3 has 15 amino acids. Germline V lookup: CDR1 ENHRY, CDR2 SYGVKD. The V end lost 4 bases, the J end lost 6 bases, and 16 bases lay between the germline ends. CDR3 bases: TGTGCCATCAGTGTAAGTCGGTCTGGTGGCAATGAGCAGTTCTTC. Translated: CAISVSRSGGNEQFF.

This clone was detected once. The CDR3 nucleotides are TGTGCCAGCAGTGATAGGGGAAGAACCACCTACAATGAGCAGTTCTTC. Translated, it gives CASSDRGRTTYNEQFF. The rearrangement uses TRBV25-1 and TRBJ2-1; perhaps TRBD1 as D (5 bases). The ends were cut back, 3 bases at V and 2 bases at J, with 14 bases in the middle. The CDR3 is made up of 16 amino acids. Germline loops: CDR1 MGHDK, CDR2 SYGVNS.

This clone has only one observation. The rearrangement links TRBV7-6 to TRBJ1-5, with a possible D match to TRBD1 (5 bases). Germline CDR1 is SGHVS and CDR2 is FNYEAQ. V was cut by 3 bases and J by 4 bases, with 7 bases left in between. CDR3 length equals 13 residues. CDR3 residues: CASSLDTNQPQHF. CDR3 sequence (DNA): TGTGCCAGCAGCTTGGACACGAATCAGCCCCAGCATTTT.

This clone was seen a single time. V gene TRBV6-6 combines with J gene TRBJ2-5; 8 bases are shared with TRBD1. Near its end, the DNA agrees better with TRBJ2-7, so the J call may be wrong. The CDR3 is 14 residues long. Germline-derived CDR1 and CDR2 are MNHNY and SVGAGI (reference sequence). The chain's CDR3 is CASSPQGAFYEQYF. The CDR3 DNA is TGTGCCAGCAGTCCTCAGGGGGCTTTCTACGAGCAGTACTTC.

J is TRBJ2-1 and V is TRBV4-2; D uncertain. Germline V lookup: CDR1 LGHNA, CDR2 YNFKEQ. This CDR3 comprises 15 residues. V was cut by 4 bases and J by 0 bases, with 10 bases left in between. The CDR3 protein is CASSRSSSSYNEQFF. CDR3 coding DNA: TGTGCCAGCAGCCGGTCGTCGAGCTCCTACAATGAGCAGTTCTTC.

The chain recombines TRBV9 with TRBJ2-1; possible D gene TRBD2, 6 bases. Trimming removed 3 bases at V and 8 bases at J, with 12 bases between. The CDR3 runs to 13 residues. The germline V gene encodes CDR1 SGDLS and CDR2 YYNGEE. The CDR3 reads CASSAGSGDEQFF. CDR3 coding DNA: TGTGCCAGCAGCGCCGGGAGCGGAGATGAGCAGTTCTTC.

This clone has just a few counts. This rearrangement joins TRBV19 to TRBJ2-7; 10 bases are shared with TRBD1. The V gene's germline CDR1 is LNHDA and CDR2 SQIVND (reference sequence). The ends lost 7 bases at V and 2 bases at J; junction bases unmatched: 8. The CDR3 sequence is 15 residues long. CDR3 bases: TGTGCCAGTACCTTAAAGACAGGGGGCGCCTACGAGCAGTACTTC. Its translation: CASTLKTGGAYEQYF.

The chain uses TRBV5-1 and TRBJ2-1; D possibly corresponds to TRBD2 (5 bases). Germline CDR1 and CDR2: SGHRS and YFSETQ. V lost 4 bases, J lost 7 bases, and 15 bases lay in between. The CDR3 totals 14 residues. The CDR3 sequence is CASSVGGSVNEQFF. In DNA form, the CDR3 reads TGCGCCAGCAGCGTCGGAGGATCCGTAAATGAGCAGTTCTTC. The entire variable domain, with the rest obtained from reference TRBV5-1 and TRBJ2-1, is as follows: KAGVTQTPRYLIKTRGQQVTLSCSPISGHRSVSWYQQTPGQGLQFLFEYFSETQRNKGNFPGRFSGRQFSNSRSEMNVSTLELGDSALYLCASSVGGSVNEQFFGPGTRLTVL.

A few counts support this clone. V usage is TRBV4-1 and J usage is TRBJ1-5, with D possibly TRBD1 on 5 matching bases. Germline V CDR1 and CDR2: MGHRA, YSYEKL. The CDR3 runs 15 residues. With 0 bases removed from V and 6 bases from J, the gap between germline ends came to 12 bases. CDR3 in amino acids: CASSQEWGTGQPQHF. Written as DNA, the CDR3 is TGCGCCAGCAGCCAAGAATGGGGAACAGGTCAGCCCCAGCATTTT.

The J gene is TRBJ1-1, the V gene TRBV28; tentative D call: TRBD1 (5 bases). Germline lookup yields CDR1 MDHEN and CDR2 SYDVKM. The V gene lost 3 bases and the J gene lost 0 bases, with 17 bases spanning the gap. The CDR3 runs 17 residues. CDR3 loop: CASSLYPTESLNTEAFF. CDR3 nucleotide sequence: TGTGCCAGCAGTTTGTACCCGACAGAAAGCTTGAACACTGAAGCTTTCTTT.

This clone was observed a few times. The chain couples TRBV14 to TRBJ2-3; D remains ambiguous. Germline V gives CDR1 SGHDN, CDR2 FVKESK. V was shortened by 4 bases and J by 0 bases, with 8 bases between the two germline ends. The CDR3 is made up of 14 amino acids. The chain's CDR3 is CASSRRTSTDTQYF. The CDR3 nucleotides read TGTGCCAGCAGCCGGAGAACTAGCACAGATACGCAGTATTTT.

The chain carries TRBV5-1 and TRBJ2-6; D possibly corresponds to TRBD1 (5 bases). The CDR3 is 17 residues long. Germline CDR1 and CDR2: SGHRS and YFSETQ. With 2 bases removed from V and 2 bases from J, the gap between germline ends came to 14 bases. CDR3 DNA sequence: TGCGCCAGCAGCTTATTAGCAGGGCGGACTGGGGCCAACGTCCTGACTTTC. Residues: CASSLLAGRTGANVLTF.

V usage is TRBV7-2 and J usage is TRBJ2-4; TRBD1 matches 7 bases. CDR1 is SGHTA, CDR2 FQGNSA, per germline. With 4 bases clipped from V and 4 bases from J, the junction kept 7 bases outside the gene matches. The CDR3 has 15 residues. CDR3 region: CASSSRGRGKNIQYF. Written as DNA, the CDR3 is TGTGCCAGCAGCTCAAGGGGGCGTGGGAAAAACATTCAGTACTTC.

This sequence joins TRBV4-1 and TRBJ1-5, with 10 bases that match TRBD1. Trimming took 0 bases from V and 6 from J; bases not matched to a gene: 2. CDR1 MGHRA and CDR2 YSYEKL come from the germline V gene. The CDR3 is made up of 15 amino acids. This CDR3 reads CASSQEGQGSQPQHF. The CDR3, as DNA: TGCGCCAGCAGCCAAGAGGGACAGGGGAGTCAGCCCCAGCATTTT.

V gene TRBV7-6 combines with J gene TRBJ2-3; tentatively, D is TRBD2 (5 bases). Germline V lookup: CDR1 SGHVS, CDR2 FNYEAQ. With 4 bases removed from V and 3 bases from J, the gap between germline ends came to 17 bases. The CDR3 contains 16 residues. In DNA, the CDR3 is TGTGCCAGCAGCTCATTTAGCGAGGCCGAGACAGATACGCAGTATTTT. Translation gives CASSSFSEAETDTQYF.

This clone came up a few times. CDR3 in DNA: TGCAGCGTAGACTTGACAGGAAATGGCTACACCTTC. Translation gives CSVDLTGNGYTF. The chain links TRBV29-1 to TRBJ1-2, with D possibly matching TRBD1 (6 bases). The germline V gene encodes CDR1 SQVTM and CDR2 ANQGSEA. The V end was cut by 6 bases, the J end by 6 bases, with 14 bases between. This CDR3 has 12 residues.

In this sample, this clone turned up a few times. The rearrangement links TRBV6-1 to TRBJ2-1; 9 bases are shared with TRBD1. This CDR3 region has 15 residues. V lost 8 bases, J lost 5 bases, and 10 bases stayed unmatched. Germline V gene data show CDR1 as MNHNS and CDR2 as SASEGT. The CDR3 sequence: CASGDRGLGNNEQFF. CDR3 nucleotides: TGTGCCAGCGGCGACAGGGGGTTGGGGAACAATGAGCAGTTCTTC.

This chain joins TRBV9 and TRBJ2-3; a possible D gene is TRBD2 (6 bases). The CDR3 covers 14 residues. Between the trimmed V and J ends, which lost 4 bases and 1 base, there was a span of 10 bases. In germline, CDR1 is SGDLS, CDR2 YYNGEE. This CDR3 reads CASSLRLGTDTQYF. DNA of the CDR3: TGTGCCAGCAGCCTCCGACTAGGCACAGATACGCAGTATTTT.

The CDR3 nucleotides are TGCGCCAGCAGCCAATCACAGGGGGCGGGGACACCCCTCCACTTT. It codes for CASSQSQGAGTPLHF. V usage is TRBV4-1 and J usage is TRBJ1-6; 9 bases match TRBD1. CDR3 length: 15 residues. J lost 11 bases, V lost 2 bases, and 7 bases had no gene match. From germline, CDR1 is MGHRA and CDR2 YSYEKL.

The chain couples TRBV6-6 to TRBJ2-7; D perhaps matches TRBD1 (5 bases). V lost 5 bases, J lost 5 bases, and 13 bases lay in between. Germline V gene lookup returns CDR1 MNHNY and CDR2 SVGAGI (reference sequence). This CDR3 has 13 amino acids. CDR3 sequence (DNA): TGTGCCAGCAGTCGTTCAGGGTCCCACGAGCAGTACTTC. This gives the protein CASSRSGSHEQYF.